These 2 T cell receptor beta chains share one sample of origin, sequenced in a study of read filtering for tumor transcriptome and immune sequencing. From approximately 430 ng of RNA, a library with molecular barcoded alpha/delta and beta/gamma adaptors was made. TCRdb recomputed calls from the reads with MiXCR, one row per CDR3 protein. Here the sample spans approximately 58,000 distinct CDR3 sequences, approximately 22% being singletons. The sample taken for sequencing was a population of CD138-negative cells sorted from bone marrow. The receptor set was obtained from a donor aged 40 or older with multiple myeloma.

This clonotype was observed many times. The chain couples TRBV24-1 to TRBJ2-1, with 9 positions matching TRBD1. The length of the CDR3 is 17 residues. Germline V lookup: CDR1 KGHDR, CDR2 SFDVKD. V gave up 0 bases and J gave up 4 bases; unmatched junction bases: 6. CDR3: CATSDLREDRGYNEQFF. The CDR3 region has the DNA TGTGCCACCAGTGATTTGCGGGAGGACAGGGGTTACAATGAGCAGTTCTTC.

This clonotype was seen many times. The rearrangement links TRBV25-1 to TRBJ1-4, with D hard to call. V was shortened by 3 bases and J by 8 bases, with 10 bases between the two germline ends. In germline, CDR1 is MGHDK, CDR2 SYGVNS. This CDR3 has 13 amino acids. CDR3 nucleotide sequence: TGTGCCAGCAGTGATCCGTCGTGGGAAAAACTGTTTTTT. It specifies CASSDPSWEKLFF.